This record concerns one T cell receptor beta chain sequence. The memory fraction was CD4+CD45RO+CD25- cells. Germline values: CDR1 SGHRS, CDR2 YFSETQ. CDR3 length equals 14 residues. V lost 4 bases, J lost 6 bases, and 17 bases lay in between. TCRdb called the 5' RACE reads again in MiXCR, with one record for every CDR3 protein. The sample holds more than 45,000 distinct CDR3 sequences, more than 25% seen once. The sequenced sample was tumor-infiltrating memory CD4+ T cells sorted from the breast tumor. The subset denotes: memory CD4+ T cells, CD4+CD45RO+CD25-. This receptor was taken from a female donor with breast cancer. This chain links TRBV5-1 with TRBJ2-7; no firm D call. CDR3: CASSIGSLLGEQYF. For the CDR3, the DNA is TGCGCCAGCAGCATCGGGTCGCTTCTAGGCGAGCAGTACTTC.